The entry that follows covers one T cell receptor (beta chain) sequence. Its antigen is not yet known. One base away there is no much larger clone; base qualities are not given. This sample stems from a study of T cell changes during pregnancy in multiple sclerosis (dated by TCRdb to 2018 to 2020). Notes on the research overall: The study looked at changes in the T cell repertoire across pregnancy in women with multiple sclerosis.

In the germline V gene (reference sequence), CDR1 corresponds to GTSNPN and CDR2 to SVGIG. V has 3 bases trimmed and J has 1 base trimmed; junction bases matching no gene number 4. The CDR3 has 14 amino acids, counting the end cysteine and phenylalanine. Only the CDR3 part of the read is kept: 42 bases, read in frame from the first base. The library was generated by the immunoSEQ multiplex PCR assay. TCRdb obtained this table from immuneACCESS and retained in-frame rearrangements with V and J assigned. These tables miss some clones; where compared with another copy, unresolved V genes account for less than half of the shortfall, and the remainder is unexplained. The sample records tens of thousands of clones, 80% to 90% of which are singletons. The ten largest clones take up 1.2% of the sample.

The chain couples TRBV30 to TRBJ1-1; TRBD1 agrees with 8 junctional bases. The source was CD4+ T cells from peripheral blood mononuclear cells, collected after pregnancy. The sequence came from a female donor with multiple sclerosis, enrolled in a pregnancy study. The CDR3 protein: CAWRAGTGNTEAFF. The DNA sequence follows: TGTGCCTGGAGGGCCGGGACAGGGAACACTGAAGCTTTCTTT. Joined to the reference TRBV30 and TRBJ1-1 proteins, this CDR3 gives the full variable domain: SQTIHQWPATLVQPVGSPLSLECTVEGTSNPNLYWYRQAAGRGLQLLFYSVGIGQISSEVPQNLSASRPQDRQFILSSKKLLLSDSGFYLCAWRAGTGNTEAFFGQGTRLTVV.